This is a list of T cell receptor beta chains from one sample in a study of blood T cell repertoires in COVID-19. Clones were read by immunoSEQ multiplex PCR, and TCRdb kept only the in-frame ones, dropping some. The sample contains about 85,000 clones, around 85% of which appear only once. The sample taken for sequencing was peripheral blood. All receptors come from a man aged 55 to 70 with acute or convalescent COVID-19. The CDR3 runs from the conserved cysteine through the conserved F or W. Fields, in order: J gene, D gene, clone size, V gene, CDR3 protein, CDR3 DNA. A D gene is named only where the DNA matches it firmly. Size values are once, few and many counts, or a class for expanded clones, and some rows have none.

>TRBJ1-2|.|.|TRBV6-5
CASSYSSAGFNYGYTF
TGTGCCAGCAGTTACTCGTCGGCAGGGTTTAACTATGGCTACACCTTC
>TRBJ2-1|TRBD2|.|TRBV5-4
CASSLVFQRGGNEQFF
TGTGCCAGCAGCTTGGTATTCCAGCGGGGGGGCAATGAGCAGTTCTTC
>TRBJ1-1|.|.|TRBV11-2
CASSLIRVPSMNTEAFF
TGTGCCAGCAGCTTGATTCGGGTCCCCTCAATGAACACTGAAGCTTTCTTT
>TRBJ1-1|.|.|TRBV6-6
CASSYSSPGSTEAFF
TGTGCCAGCAGTTACTCCTCCCCCGGGAGCACTGAAGCTTTCTTT
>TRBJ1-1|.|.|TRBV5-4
CASSLATGGNTEAFF
TGTGCCAGCAGCTTGGCCACGGGAGGGAACACTGAAGCTTTCTTT
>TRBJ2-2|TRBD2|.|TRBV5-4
CASSLEGQRGGRSGELFF
TGTGCCAGCAGCTTGGAGGGCCAGCGGGGGGGAAGGAGCGGGGAGCTGTTTTTT
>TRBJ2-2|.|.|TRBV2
CASMEQNTGELFF
TGTGCCAGCATGGAGCAAAACACCGGGGAGCTGTTTTTT
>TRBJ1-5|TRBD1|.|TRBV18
CASSQGTADSNQPQHF
TGTGCCAGCTCACAAGGGACAGCCGATAGCAATCAGCCCCAGCATTTT
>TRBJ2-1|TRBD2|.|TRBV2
CASTPPLAGGREQFF
TGTGCCAGCACCCCCCCCCTAGCGGGGGGGAGGGAGCAGTTCTTC
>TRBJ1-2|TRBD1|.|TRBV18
CASSPGTGGASNYGYTF
TGTGCCAGCTCACCTGGGACAGGGGGCGCGTCTAACTATGGCTACACCTTC
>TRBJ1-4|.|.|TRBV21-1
CASAAGVEKLFF
TGTGCCAGCGCGGCAGGGGTGGAAAAACTGTTTTTT
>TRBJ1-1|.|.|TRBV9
CASSSGPTRPEAFF
TGTGCCAGCAGCTCAGGTCCCACCAGGCCTGAAGCTTTCTTT
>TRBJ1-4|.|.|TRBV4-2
CASSQEAGQTATNEKLFF
TGTGCCAGCAGCCAAGAGGCAGGGCAGACCGCAACTAATGAAAAACTGTTTTTT
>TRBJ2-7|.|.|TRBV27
CASRLRQGSYEQYF
TGTGCCAGCAGGTTGCGGCAGGGATCCTACGAGCAGTACTTC
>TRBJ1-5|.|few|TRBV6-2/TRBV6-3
CASSNSPRPQHF
TGTGCCAGCAGCAACAGCCCCAGGCCCCAGCATTTT
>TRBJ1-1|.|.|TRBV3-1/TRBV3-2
CASSHPLGARNTEAFF
TGTGCCAGCAGCCACCCCTTGGGGGCACGGAACACTGAAGCTTTCTTT
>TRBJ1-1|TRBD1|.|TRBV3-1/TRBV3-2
CASSQATGGHNTEAFF
TGTGCCAGCAGCCAAGCCACAGGGGGGCACAACACTGAAGCTTTCTTT
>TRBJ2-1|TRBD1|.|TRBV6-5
CASRTGNNEQFF
TGTGCCAGCAGGACAGGGAACAATGAGCAGTTCTTC
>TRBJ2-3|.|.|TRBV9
CASSVDPADTQYF
TGTGCCAGCAGCGTAGACCCGGCAGATACGCAGTATTTT
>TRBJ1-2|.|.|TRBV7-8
CASSPGAGAGYGYTF
TGTGCCAGCAGCCCCGGGGCAGGGGCAGGCTATGGCTACACCTTC
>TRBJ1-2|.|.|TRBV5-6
CASSLVGPDCTF
TGTGCCAGCAGCTTAGTAGGCCCGGACTGCACCTTC